These 16 T cell receptor beta chains share one sample of origin, sequenced in a study of control samples from healthy donors and cancer patients. Libraries were prepared by immunoSEQ multiplex PCR; TCRdb keeps only in-frame clonotypes and omits some of them. The sample lists approximately 220,000 clones, roughly 94% seen once, with less than 1.6% in the top ten. Sequencing input: blood. The source of these receptors is a man aged 45 to 65 in good health.

The V and J genes are TRBV5-8 and TRBJ2-7, with D maybe TRBD1 (6 bases). Germline V CDR1 and CDR2: SGHTS, YDEGEE. The CDR3 sequence is 13 residues long. The V end lost 0 bases, the J end lost 3 bases, and 7 bases lay between the germline ends. CDR3 nucleotides: TGTGCCAGCAGCTTGGACAGGGACTACGAGCAGTACTTC. It is translated as CASSLDRDYEQYF.

The rearrangement uses TRBV29-1 and TRBJ1-2, with 8 bases matching TRBD1. Germline V gene data show CDR1 as SQVTM and CDR2 as ANQGSEA. The ends lost 7 bases at V and 7 bases at J; junction bases unmatched: 5. CDR3 size: 11 residues. This CDR3 is CSAGQGGGYTF. The CDR3 bases are TGCAGCGCCGGACAGGGAGGTGGCTACACCTTC.

The V and J genes are TRBV5-5 and TRBJ1-2; D is undetermined. The CDR3 length is 13 residues. Trimming shortened V by 2 bases and J by 1 base, and 6 bases separated the two germline ends. The V gene's germline CDR1 is SGHKS and CDR2 YYEKEE (reference sequence). As DNA, the CDR3 is TGTGCCAGCAGCTTTGGACGTAACTATGGCTACACCTTC. Translated, it gives CASSFGRNYGYTF.

Points on this clone: Other DNA variants within this sample encode the same CDR3. The chain employs TRBV2 and TRBJ1-3; D may be TRBD1 (5 bases). Trimming stripped 6 bases from V and 4 bases from J, with 10 bases between. The germline V gene has CDR1 SNHLY and CDR2 FYNNEI. This CDR3 comprises 13 residues. CDR3 bases: TGTGCCAGCAGCGGGACCGAGGGAAACACCATATATTTT. Protein: CASSGTEGNTIYF.

The gene calls are TRBV18 and TRBJ2-2; D ambiguous. V dropped 3 bases and J dropped 8 bases, with 4 bases sitting between them. Germline loops: CDR1 KGHSH, CDR2 LQKENI. The CDR3 runs 11 residues. CDR3 DNA: TGTGCCAGCTCACCTTTTGGGGAGCTGTTTTTT. Translated: CASSPFGELFF.

This chain uses TRBV5-1 with TRBJ1-1; D possibly corresponds to TRBD1 (5 bases). The CDR3 runs to 13 residues. Deletions cut 4 bases from V and 2 bases from J, with 9 bases between. CDR1 and CDR2 (germline): SGHRS, YFSETQ. CDR3 region: CASSRDLNTEAFF. Written as DNA, the CDR3 is TGCGCCAGCAGCAGGGACCTTAACACTGAAGCTTTCTTT.

This chain uses TRBV28 with TRBJ1-5; a possible D gene is TRBD1 (6 bases). Between the trimmed V and J ends, which lost 3 bases and 9 bases, there was a span of 9 bases. This CDR3 spans 12 amino acids. Germline V gene sequence: CDR1 MDHEN, CDR2 SYDVKM. CDR3: CASSFVDRPQHF. The CDR3 nucleotides read TGTGCCAGCAGTTTCGTGGACAGGCCCCAGCATTTT.

The chain joins TRBV9 to TRBJ2-3; TRBD2 matches at 13 bases. This CDR3 has 15 amino acids. V trimming: 2 bases; J trimming: 5 bases; junction bases outside the gene matches: 2. Germline assignment: CDR1 SGDLS and CDR2 YYNGEE. In DNA form, the CDR3 reads TGTGCCAGCAGCGTCAGACTAGCGGGGGGAGATACGCAGTATTTT. It codes for CASSVRLAGGDTQYF.

The chain employs TRBV7-9 and TRBJ1-2; 11 bases fit TRBD1. With 2 bases clipped from V and 7 bases from J, the junction kept 6 bases outside the gene matches. Germline V gives CDR1 SEHNR, CDR2 FQNEAQ (reference sequence). This CDR3 has 15 amino acids. In nucleotides, the CDR3 is TGTGCCAGCAGCTTAATCGCGGGACAGGGGGTTGGCTACACCTTC. As protein: CASSLIAGQGVGYTF.

The DNA of the CDR3 is TGTGCCAGCAGCTCGAGACAGGGTTCGGGCTACGAGCAGTACTTC. This gives the protein CASSSRQGSGYEQYF. The chain combines TRBV5-4 with TRBJ2-7, with TRBD1 identical over 7 bases. The length of the CDR3 is 15 residues. V lost 3 bases, J lost 3 bases, and 9 bases stayed unmatched. From germline, CDR1 is SGHNT and CDR2 YYREEE (reference sequence).

This chain links TRBV18 with TRBJ1-2; 8 nucleotides line up with TRBD1. V dropped 3 bases and J dropped 3; count of bases not matched to a gene: 12. The CDR3 is 17 amino acids. Germline loops: CDR1 KGHSH, CDR2 LQKENI. In DNA form, the CDR3 reads TGTGCCAGCTCACCCGGGACAGGACAAGAACGCGACTATGGCTACACCTTC. Protein sequence: CASSPGTGQERDYGYTF.

The chain uses TRBV6-2 or TRBV6-3 and TRBJ2-5; no reliable D call. The CDR3 spans 12 residues. V lost 3 bases to trimming and J lost 5 bases, with 7 bases between them. Germline V gives CDR1 MNHEY, CDR2 SVGEGT. The DNA of the CDR3 is TGTGCCAGCAGTTATGTCTCGGAGACCCAGTACTTC. It yields the protein CASSYVSETQYF.

The V gene is TRBV6-5, the J gene TRBJ2-5, with D possibly matching TRBD2 (5 bases). The CDR3 sequence is 14 residues long. CDR1 MNHEY and CDR2 SVGAGI come from the germline V gene. Trimming left V 4 bases short and J 7 bases short, with 16 bases between. CDR3: CASSSPGGRGTQYF. The DNA of the CDR3 is TGTGCCAGCAGTTCCCCCGGCGGTCGGGGGACCCAGTACTTC.

The chain has TRBV10-3 and TRBJ2-3; D is ambiguous. The CDR3 contains 16 residues. The V and J ends lost 11 bases and 0 bases respectively, with 21 bases between them. Germline V gene lookup returns CDR1 ENHRY and CDR2 SYGVKD. The CDR3 here is CASRAGRRSSTDTQYF. DNA for the CDR3: TGTGCCTCGCGCGCTGGGCGACGGTCTAGCACAGATACGCAGTATTTT.

The V call is TRBV2, the J call TRBJ1-1; no reliable D call. The CDR3 extends over 11 amino acids. From germline, CDR1 is SNHLY and CDR2 FYNNEI. V lost 0 bases and J lost 10, with 6 bases in between. The CDR3 nucleotides are TGTGCCAGCAGTGAAGCGAGAGGAGCTTTCTTT. Amino acids: CASSEARGAFF.

J is TRBJ2-3 and V is TRBV7-6; D is ambiguous. Germline V gene data show CDR1 as SGHVS and CDR2 as FNYEAQ. Trimming left V 5 bases short and J 1 base short, with 4 bases between. The CDR3 sequence is 12 residues long. In DNA, the CDR3 is TGTGCCAGCAGCCCTCGCACAGATACGCAGTATTTT. Protein: CASSPRTDTQYF.